This T cell receptor beta chain was identified in a study of cytomegalovirus exposure and HLA in healthy donors. The repertoire was sequenced with immunoSEQ multiplex PCR; TCRdb's copy has only in-frame clones and lacks some. The data contain about 76,000 clones, roughly 92% of them singletons. This clone turned up a few times. There are 11 residues in the CDR3. The V gene lost 5 bases and the J gene lost 7 bases, with 9 bases spanning the gap. Germline V gene sequence: CDR1 DFQATT, CDR2 SNEGSKA (reference sequence). The sequence derives from a woman aged 18 to 35 in good health and CMV-seropositive. Input material: PBMCs. The chain uses TRBV20-1 and TRBJ2-1; D not resolved. Here the CDR3 reads CSAAYGNEQFF. CDR3 DNA: TGCAGTGCTGCCTACGGGAATGAGCAGTTCTTC.